Detailed here is one T cell receptor (beta chain). Only a few counts were recorded for this clone. No cognate antigen has been identified for it. No much larger clonotype is one base removed from it; base qualities were not supplied. These data are taken from a study of cytomegalovirus exposure and HLA in healthy donors (dated by TCRdb to 2016 to 2017). For the wider study: A later analysis indicated that the 120 or so validation repertoires were generated on the platform also employed for the approximately 700 repertoires of the first cohort. The study was designed to test whether signatures of past pathogen exposure could be identified by cataloging public T cell receptors. Along with the roughly 670-subject first cohort, a separate validation cohort of over a hundred different subjects was used. The study combined high-throughput TCR immunosequencing, statistical association of individual TCRs with disease status, and machine learning to predict cytomegalovirus infection status.

The donors were included in the validation cohort of roughly 130 subjects, a group kept apart from the roughly 670-subject first cohort. The study at large found these results: Of the cluster scores, roughly 95% were above 0 in a later analysis, which found that TCRs clustered in the first cohort also tended to co-occur in the approximately 110 validation repertoires. While some public TCRs were present in many individuals, most TCR sequences turned up only very rarely across donors. A later analysis had no HLA typing for the validation cohort, so co-occurrence there was scored across all 130 or so repertoires. A few of the identified cytomegalovirus-associated TCR beta chains were confirmed in vitro to be specific for cytomegalovirus antigens. Cytomegalovirus status was reported to be diagnosed by the classifier with high specificity and sensitivity in both the original and validation cohorts. It was suggested by the authors that the approach could potentially be generalized to other disease states and immunological phenotypes. The study gave a list of about 170 TCR beta chains associated with cytomegalovirus.

The junction shows trimming of 5 bases on V and 8 bases on J, plus 15 bases between the germline ends. CDR1 and CDR2 are drawn from the germline V gene (reference sequence): GTSNPN, SVGIG. The CDR3, cysteine through phenylalanine, is 12 amino acids long. Only CDR3 DNA is held: 36 bases, read in frame from base 1. Library generation was performed with the immunoSEQ multiplex PCR assay. The original pipeline was this. A statistical classification framework was built to diagnose cytomegalovirus status from the catalog of TCR beta chain sequences. The immuneACCESS repertoire file appears here via TCRdb, limited to in-frame rearrangements. These files lack a portion of the clones; in checked studies, under half of the deficit traces to unresolved V genes, and the cause of the others is not known. V and J calls plus clone size are reproduced from that table; the DNA served to infer D and trimming. The sample table contains approximately 300,000 clones; only one count was recorded for 87% of them. Over 1% of the sample lies in the top ten.

The chain is made from TRBV30 and TRBJ1-2, with the D gene uncertain. The clonotype was recovered from a young woman in good health and CMV-seropositive. Sequenced input: PBMCs. The CDR3: CAWSHGFSGYTF. The DNA reads as follows: TGTGCCTGGTCACACGGGTTTTCCGGCTACACCTTC.